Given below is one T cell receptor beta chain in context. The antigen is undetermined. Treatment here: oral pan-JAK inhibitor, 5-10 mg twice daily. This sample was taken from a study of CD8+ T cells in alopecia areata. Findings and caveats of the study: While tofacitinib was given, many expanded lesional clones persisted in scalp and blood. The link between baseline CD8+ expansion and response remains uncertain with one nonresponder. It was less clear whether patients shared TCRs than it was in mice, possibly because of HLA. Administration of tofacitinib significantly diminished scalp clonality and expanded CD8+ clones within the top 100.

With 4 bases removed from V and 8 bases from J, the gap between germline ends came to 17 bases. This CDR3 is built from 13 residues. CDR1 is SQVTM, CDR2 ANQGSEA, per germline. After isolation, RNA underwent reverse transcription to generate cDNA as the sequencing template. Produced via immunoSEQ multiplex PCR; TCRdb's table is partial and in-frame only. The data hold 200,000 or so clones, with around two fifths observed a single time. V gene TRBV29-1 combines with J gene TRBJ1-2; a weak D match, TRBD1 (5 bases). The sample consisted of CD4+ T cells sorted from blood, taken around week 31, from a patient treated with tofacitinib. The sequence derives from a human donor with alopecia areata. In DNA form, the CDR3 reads TGCAGCGTTGCCCCCCGGGGGTCCCAAGGCTACACCTTC. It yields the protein CSVAPRGSQGYTF.